Sequencing of this TCR beta chain was carried out in a study of T cell responses to AZD1222 COVID-19 vaccine. Study conclusions and caveats: The breadth and depth of Spike-specific TCRs increased once two AZD1222 doses had been given. Samples come after the peak T cell response, not at day 14. Along spike, vaccine-associated CD4 TCRs were found throughout, with dominance at 160-218 and 743-854.

This clone was seen a single time. Its antigen is as yet unknown. Data came from immunoSEQ multiplex PCR; TCRdb stores just in-frame clones and leaves some out. The sample holds around 70,000 clones, 85% seen once. The CDR3 covers 11 residues. In germline, CDR1 is LGHNT, CDR2 FRNRAP. V was pared by 6 bases and J by 5 bases, with 8 bases between. The chain recombines TRBV12-5 with TRBJ2-7; D call uncertain. The clonotype was recovered from an adult in good health. The source material was peripheral blood, sampled on day 0 of AZD1222 vaccination. CDR3 protein: CASGPDHEQYF. The CDR3 DNA sequence: TGTGCTAGTGGCCCCGATCACGAGCAGTACTTC.